This T cell receptor beta chain was found in a study of blood T cell repertoires in COVID-19. Turning to the study itself: Sites across the United States, Italy and Spain contributed samples from acute and convalescent COVID-19. Sample material is recorded as cDNA or gDNA derived from T cells, B-cell-depleted T cells, or PBMCs.

During active infection, Seattle patients enrolled and were then monitored through disease. In the authors' workflow: Reference gene primer amplification in the assay estimated nucleated cell counts. Clones were sequenced by immunoSEQ multiplex PCR, and TCRdb holds only the in-frame ones, with some missing. The DNA was the basis for D and trimming; V, J and clone size are from that table. Found here are 100,000 to 150,000 clones, about 70% of them singletons; the top ten hold 4.5% to 6%. Germline-derived CDR1 and CDR2 are SGHNT and YYREEE (reference sequence). The V gene lost 0 bases and the J gene lost 5 bases, with 9 bases spanning the gap. The CDR3 sequence is 14 residues long.

The TCR comes from a man older than 75 with COVID-19, enrolled during active disease. The chain couples TRBV5-4 to TRBJ1-5; D perhaps matches TRBD1 (5 bases). Material for sequencing was peripheral blood. The CDR3 loop is CASSLGGPDQPQHF. CDR3 bases: TGTGCCAGCAGCTTGGGGGGCCCCGATCAGCCCCAGCATTTT. The entire variable domain, with the rest obtained from reference TRBV5-4 and TRBJ1-5, is as follows: ETGVTQSPTHLIKTRGQQVTLRCSSQSGHNTVSWYQQALGQGPQFIFQYYREEENGRGNFPPRFSGLQFPNYSSELNVNALELDDSALYLCASSLGGPDQPQHFGDGTRLSIL.